This T cell receptor beta chain was recovered during a study of T cell repertoires in cytomegalovirus infection (dated by TCRdb to between 2019 and 2020). In terms of the full investigation: Recently identified HLA-C-restricted CMV epitopes, whose presentation resists viral immunomodulation, were targeted by peptide stimulations together with well-studied HLA-B-restricted epitopes. The HLA type of each donor mattered for the analysis, because public TCR beta signatures pointed to carriage of CMV infection along with the matching HLA type. Overall results and qualifications from the work: In the ex vivo response, HLA-C-restricted CMV-specific TCR beta clonotypes were dominant, and in two of eight donors the single most frequent clonotype came from this HLA-C-restricted group. In both this cohort and an independent roughly 350-donor cohort, the cumulative frequency of public TCR beta family members distinguished carriers of CMV infection plus the relevant HLA type.

The data were produced on an Illumina HiSeq 1500. The public reads were reanalyzed by TCRdb: fastp trimming at Q25, MiXCR alignment, in-frame beta chains only. Merged by CDR3 protein, the rows form single entries marked with the most common genes and DNA. Recorded for this sample are about a million distinct CDR3 sequences; around 32% of them occurred a single time. The top ten constitute more than 12% of the sample. In regard to this clonotype: Its antigen remains unidentified. Base qualities are missing; no much larger clone stands one base away.

From the cysteine through the phenylalanine, the CDR3 covers 17 amino acids. Only the CDR3 DNA stays, 51 bases, in frame from base 1. Trimming at the junction amounts to 7 bases on V and 5 bases on J, and the germline ends lie 21 bases apart. Looking up the germline V gene (reference sequence) yields CDR1 MNHEY and CDR2 SMNVEV. What the treatment or condition label conveys for this sample: in vitro stimulation with specific CMV peptide epitopes to enrich CMV-specific T cells. This sequence originates from a human donor in good health (CMV status not recorded). Some clones in this sample may be carry-over from other donors' samples. Sample: cultured CD8+ T cells from PBMCs, taken from culture after CMV antigen stimulation. This sequence uses TRBV27 and TRBJ1-6, with TRBD1 as a weak D call on 5 bases. The DNA sequence follows: TGTGCCAGCAAGAGGTGCGGTCAGGGAGGGAATAATTCACCCCTCCACTTT. It codes for CASKRCGQGGNNSPLHF.